The 17 T cell receptor beta chains listed next were all sequenced from one sample in a study of shared clonotypes between healthy human individuals. The protocol was immunoSEQ multiplex PCR, while the TCRdb copy is restricted to in-frame clones and leaves out a portion. The sample shows 2 million to 2.5 million clones, 85% to 95% of them seen only once. The sample taken for sequencing was naive CD4+ T cells from PBMCs. Noted subset: CD45RA+ positively selected. All receptors come from a man aged 18 to 29 in good health. Some clones in this sample may be carry-over from other donors' samples.

Turning to this clone: Within the sample, other DNA sequences also encode this same CDR3. The chain combines TRBV5-4 with TRBJ1-1; D uncertain. Deletions cut 0 bases from V and 1 base from J, with 7 bases between. Germline-derived CDR1 and CDR2 are SGHNT and YYREEE (reference sequence). The CDR3 length is 14 residues. The CDR3 protein is CASSLGQQNTEAFF. CDR3 nucleotide sequence: TGTGCCAGCAGCTTGGGGCAGCAGAACACTGAAGCTTTCTTT.

The chain couples TRBV5-1 to TRBJ2-7; 8 bases are shared with TRBD1. V shed 2 bases and J 3 bases; nucleotides not matched to a gene: 7. The germline CDR1 and CDR2 sequences are SGHRS and YFSETQ. The CDR3 spans 15 residues. Written as DNA, the CDR3 is TGCGCCAGCAGCTTTCTAACGGGACAGGACTACGAGCAGTACTTC. This codes for CASSFLTGQDYEQYF.

The chain carries TRBV5-4 and TRBJ2-7; possibly TRBD2 for D (7 bases). This CDR3 has 15 residues. Trimming took 4 bases from V and 4 from J, leaving 18 bases between them. Germline values: CDR1 SGHNT, CDR2 YYREEE (reference sequence). CDR3 region: CASSPGGGTKYEQYF. CDR3 bases: TGTGCCAGCAGCCCGGGGGGCGGGACTAAGTACGAGCAGTACTTC. Together with reference TRBV5-4 and TRBJ2-7, the CDR3 gives the full variable domain: ETGVTQSPTHLIKTRGQQVTLRCSSQSGHNTVSWYQQALGQGPQFIFQYYREEENGRGNFPPRFSGLQFPNYSSELNVNALELDDSALYLCASSPGGGTKYEQYFGPGTRLTVT.

V and J are TRBV9 and TRBJ1-1; TRBD1 might be the D (5 bases). The CDR3 contains 15 residues. Germline CDR1 is SGDLS and CDR2 is YYNGEE. Deletions cut 0 bases from V and 5 bases from J, with 14 bases between. CDR3 region: CASSVEGRAGTEAFF. For the CDR3, the DNA is TGTGCCAGCAGCGTAGAGGGCAGGGCGGGGACTGAAGCTTTCTTT.

This chain links TRBV15 with TRBJ1-5, with 11 nucleotides matching TRBD1. Germline V CDR1 and CDR2: LNHNV, YYDKDF (reference sequence). This CDR3 has 15 residues. V dropped 3 bases and J dropped 5; count of bases not matched to a gene: 3. CDR3 DNA: TGTGCCACCAGCAGGGACAGGGGGCTCGATCAGCCCCAGCATTTT. It specifies CATSRDRGLDQPQHF. Full variable domain (outside the CDR3, taken from reference TRBV15 and TRBJ1-5): DAMVIQNPRYQVTQFGKPVTLSCSQTLNHNVMYWYQQKSSQAPKLLFHYYDKDFNNEADTPDNFQSRRPNTSFCFLDIRSPGLGDTAMYLCATSRDRGLDQPQHFGDGTRLSIL.

As to this clone: Other nucleotide sequences from this sample produce the same CDR3. The chain is built from TRBV7-9 and TRBJ1-1; D unclear. This CDR3 has 13 amino acids. Between the trimmed V and J ends, which lost 3 bases and 1 base, there was a span of 6 bases. Germline assignment: CDR1 SEHNR and CDR2 FQNEAQ (reference sequence). CDR3 sequence (DNA): TGTGCCAGCAGCTTCGACCCGAACACTGAAGCTTTCTTT. Translation: CASSFDPNTEAFF.

The chain couples TRBV5-6 to TRBJ1-1; D perhaps matches TRBD1 (6 bases). Germline lookup yields CDR1 SGHDT and CDR2 YYEEEE. The CDR3 has 13 residues. Trimming removed 4 bases at V and 10 bases at J, with 17 bases between. In nucleotides, the CDR3 is TGTGCCAGCAGCGGGGGGGGCTGGCCTGCAGCTTTCTTT. Its protein is CASSGGGWPAAFF.

The rearrangement uses TRBV28 and TRBJ1-2, with TRBD1 matching over 9 bases. The length of the CDR3 is 14 residues. V trimming: 6 bases; J trimming: 3 bases; junction bases outside the gene matches: 5. CDR1 MDHEN and CDR2 SYDVKM come from the germline V gene. CDR3 coding DNA: TGTGCCAGCAGGGGACAGGGCCAGCACTATGGCTACACCTTC. Residues: CASRGQGQHYGYTF.

The chain links TRBV14 to TRBJ1-2; D gene ambiguous. The CDR3 contains 15 residues. Germline CDR1 SGHDN, CDR2 FVKESK. V shed 4 bases and J shed 5 bases, with 17 bases lying between them. CDR3 nucleotide sequence: TGTGCCAGCAGCCCACCTGGACCTTCTCGGTATGGCTACACCTTC. It translates to CASSPPGPSRYGYTF.

The chain has TRBV28 and TRBJ2-2, with D unresolved. Trimming left V 5 bases short and J 0 bases short, with 4 bases between. This CDR3 comprises 13 residues. Per germline, CDR1 MDHEN and CDR2 SYDVKM. CDR3 protein: CASSDANTGELFF. The CDR3 DNA reads as TGTGCCAGCAGTGACGCGAACACCGGGGAGCTGTTTTTT.

A remark on this clone: The sample contains more than one DNA sequence encoding this CDR3. The V call is TRBV27, the J call TRBJ2-7; D remains unclear. The CDR3 is 13 amino acids. V lost 2 bases to trimming and J lost 2 bases, with 7 bases between them. CDR1 is MNHEY and CDR2 is SMNVEV in the germline V gene (reference sequence). CDR3 protein: CASSLGSTYEQYF. CDR3 in DNA: TGTGCCAGCAGTTTAGGTTCAACCTACGAGCAGTACTTC.

The genes are TRBV9 and TRBJ2-5, with D unclear. The CDR3 is made up of 13 amino acids. The germline V gene encodes CDR1 SGDLS and CDR2 YYNGEE. The V end was cut by 3 bases, the J end by 5 bases, with 11 bases between. The CDR3 region is CASSARARETQYF. CDR3 nucleotides: TGTGCCAGCAGCGCCCGAGCTCGGGAGACCCAGTACTTC.

This clone was observed once. This sequence joins TRBV18 and TRBJ2-7, with 7 bases that match TRBD2. The ends lost 2 bases at V and 6 bases at J; junction bases unmatched: 13. This CDR3 has 16 residues. The germline CDR1 and CDR2 sequences are KGHSH and LQKENI. The CDR3 sequence is CASSPSSSGLPREQYF. In DNA form, the CDR3 reads TGTGCCAGCTCACCAAGCTCTAGCGGCCTTCCGCGCGAGCAGTACTTC. The variable domain in full, with the rest retrieved from reference TRBV18 and TRBJ2-7, is NAGVMQNPRHLVRRRGQEARLRCSPMKGHSHVYWYRQLPEEGLKFMVYLQKENIIDESGMPKERFSAEFPKEGPSILRIQQVVRGDSAAYFCASSPSSSGLPREQYFGPGTRLTVT.

As DNA, the CDR3 is TGTGCCAGCAGCTTAGGCGCGGGGACTGGAAGTGAGCAGTTCTTC. Its protein product is CASSLGAGTGSEQFF. V usage is TRBV7-9 and J usage is TRBJ2-1; tentatively, D is TRBD2 (6 bases). V lost 1 base and J 9 bases, leaving 16 bases between the germline ends. The CDR3 extends over 15 amino acids. Germline V CDR1 and CDR2: SEHNR, FQNEAQ (reference sequence). Together with reference TRBV7-9 and TRBJ2-1, the CDR3 gives the full variable domain: DTGVSQNPRHKITKRGQNVTFRCDPISEHNRLYWYRQTLGQGPEFLTYFQNEAQLEKSRLLSDRFSAERPKGSFSTLEIQRTEQGDSAMYLCASSLGAGTGSEQFFGPGTRLTVL.

The chain has TRBV5-4 and TRBJ2-7; D call uncertain. Germline CDR1 is SGHNT and CDR2 is YYREEE (reference sequence). This CDR3 has 13 residues. Trimming shortened V by 3 bases and J by 3 bases, and 10 bases separated the two germline ends. In DNA, the CDR3 is TGTGCCAGCAGCTACACCTCAAACTACGAGCAGTACTTC. Translated: CASSYTSNYEQYF.

The rearrangement uses TRBV19 and TRBJ1-1; D possibly corresponds to TRBD1 (6 bases). The CDR3 has 14 residues. Germline V gives CDR1 LNHDA, CDR2 SQIVND (reference sequence). The ends were cut back, 7 bases at V and 4 bases at J, with 16 bases in the middle. DNA for the CDR3: TGTGCCAGTATGTCGACAGGAAGGGTCACTGAAGCTTTCTTT. This encodes CASMSTGRVTEAFF.

The chain combines TRBV2 with TRBJ2-7, with a possible D match to TRBD1 (7 bases). The CDR3 loop spans 14 amino acids. CDR1 and CDR2 (germline): SNHLY, FYNNEI. The V and J ends lost 4 bases and 3 bases respectively, with 13 bases between them. This chain's CDR3 is CASSGQGGDYEQYF. The CDR3 DNA is TGTGCCAGCAGTGGACAGGGAGGTGACTACGAGCAGTACTTC.